Presented here are 10 T cell receptor beta chains from one specimen sequenced in a study of beta chain features in type 1 diabetes. The isolated RNA, all of it, was reverse transcribed, so expressed TCRB transcripts were what got sequenced. Produced via immunoSEQ multiplex PCR; TCRdb's table is partial and in-frame only. The data hold 150,000 to 190,000 clones, with roughly 8.1% observed a single time. Input material: central memory CD4+ T cells from blood. The receptors were sampled from a man aged 18 to 35 in good health.

Only a few counts were recorded for this clone. The V call is TRBV28, the J call TRBJ2-1, with D perhaps matching TRBD2 (6 bases). V was trimmed by 6 bases and J by 10 bases, leaving 22 bases between them. Germline CDR1 is MDHEN and CDR2 is SYDVKM. The CDR3 is 15 residues long. Written as DNA, the CDR3 is TGTGCCAGCAGGCATACTGAGACTAGTAAAGGGGAGCAGTTCTTC. As protein: CASRHTETSKGEQFF.

This clone was counted only a few times. V gene TRBV5-6 combines with J gene TRBJ2-3, with 11 nucleotides matching TRBD1. This CDR3 has 16 amino acids. Germline V gene sequence: CDR1 SGHDT, CDR2 YYEEEE. V gave up 0 bases and J gave up 4 bases; unmatched junction bases: 4. CDR3 sequence (DNA): TGTGCCAGCAGCTTGGAGGGACAGGGGGTAGCAGATACGCAGTATTTT. This sequence encodes CASSLEGQGVADTQYF.

This clone was counted ten times or more. The chain recombines TRBV5-1 with TRBJ2-7; D gene ambiguous. CDR1 SGHRS and CDR2 YFSETQ come from the germline V gene. Trimming stripped 4 bases from V and 2 bases from J, with 13 bases between. The CDR3 has 14 residues. This chain's CDR3 is CASSLDSSTYEQYF. As DNA, the CDR3 is TGCGCCAGCAGCCTCGACTCATCAACCTACGAGCAGTACTTC.

This clone was seen a handful of times. The chain links TRBV11-2 to TRBJ1-2; D unresolved. Per germline, CDR1 SGHAT and CDR2 FQNNGV. The CDR3 runs 13 residues. Trimming took 7 bases from V and 11 from J, leaving 20 bases between them. The CDR3: CASTPGVAGPYTF. Here the CDR3 DNA reads TGTGCCAGCACCCCCGGGGTGGCGGGTCCTTACACCTTC.

This clone was counted many times. The V and J genes are TRBV30 and TRBJ2-4; weak D call: TRBD2 (6 bases). V was cut by 7 bases and J by 0 bases, with 10 bases left in between. The CDR3 is 13 amino acids. CDR1 GTSNPN and CDR2 SVGIG come from the germline V gene (reference sequence). The CDR3 spells CASTGLAKNIQYF. In DNA form, the CDR3 reads TGTGCCTCGACGGGACTAGCCAAAAACATTCAGTACTTC.

V gene TRBV29-1 combines with J gene TRBJ2-6, with D unclear. The CDR3 spans 13 residues. Trimming shortened V by 5 bases and J by 0 bases, and 5 bases separated the two germline ends. Germline-derived CDR1 and CDR2 are SQVTM and ANQGSEA. The CDR3 spells CSVFSSGANVLTF. CDR3 coding DNA: TGCAGCGTTTTTAGCTCTGGGGCCAACGTCCTGACTTTC.

The chain couples TRBV7-3 to TRBJ2-7; 7 bases match TRBD1. Germline-derived CDR1 and CDR2 are SGHTA and FQGTGA. With V trimmed by 6 bases and J by 6 bases, 11 bases remained unmatched. This CDR3 comprises 14 residues. CDR3 DNA: TGTGCCAGCAGTCCACCCGGGACAGCCGCCGAGCAGTACTTC. This encodes CASSPPGTAAEQYF.

This clone has a count of ten or more. The chain uses TRBV29-1 and TRBJ2-7, with 10 bases matching TRBD1. Germline CDR1 is SQVTM and CDR2 is ANQGSEA. With V trimmed by 2 bases and J by 7 bases, 8 bases remained unmatched. This CDR3 comprises 14 residues. The CDR3 coding sequence is TGCAGCGTTGAATCCGGGACAGGGGATGGAGAGCAGTACTTC. Translation gives CSVESGTGDGEQYF.

The rearrangement uses TRBV7-2 and TRBJ2-3; 7 nucleotides agree with TRBD1. After removal of 3 bases from V and 4 bases from J, the junction contained 1 base not matched to a gene. The CDR3 sequence is 13 residues long. In germline, CDR1 is SGHTA, CDR2 FQGNSA. The CDR3 DNA is TGTGCCAGCAGCTTGCAGGGGGCAGATACGCAGTATTTT. Translated: CASSLQGADTQYF.

This clone was found a few times. The chain employs TRBV5-1 and TRBJ2-5; 7 positions agree with TRBD1. Germline loops: CDR1 SGHRS, CDR2 YFSETQ. The CDR3 is 15 amino acids. J lost 1 base, V lost 4 bases, and 7 bases had no gene match. CDR3 nucleotide sequence: TGCGCCAGCAGCCCAGGCCGGACAGGCCAAGAGACCCAGTACTTC. Translating gives CASSPGRTGQETQYF.